This T cell receptor beta chain was found in a study of human thymus T cells. Whole-study findings and limits: Biased V and J segment usage appeared in thymus and peripheral blood.

As regards this clone: What it binds is unknown.

During surgery, roughly 0.45-1 mL peripheral blood was drawn from four of eight donors. All available leukocytes, rather than a set cell count, yielded the blood DNA. Germline values: CDR1 SGHTA, CDR2 FQGNSA. V lost 5 bases to trimming and J lost 5 bases; unmatched junction nucleotides: 10. This CDR3 region has 17 residues. Method: immunoSEQ multiplex PCR; TCRdb's copy keeps in-frame clones and lacks some. The data hold some 50,000 clones, with around 95% observed a single time. This clonotype originated in a girl under two years old with a congenital heart defect but otherwise immunologically healthy. The genes are TRBV7-2 and TRBJ2-1; the match to TRBD2 covers 12 bases. Material for sequencing was blood. The CDR3 here is CASSRGLTSGRHNEQFF. The CDR3 nucleotides are TGTGCCAGCAGCCGGGGGTTGACTAGCGGGAGACACAATGAGCAGTTCTTC.